The TCR beta chain described here comes from a study of blood T cell repertoires in COVID-19. Overall study: The analysed material was cDNA or gDNA that came from T cells, B-cell-depleted T cells, or PBMCs.

V lost 4 bases and J lost 8, with 18 bases in between. This CDR3 contains 15 residues. Germline CDR1 is SGHRS and CDR2 is YFSETQ. Clinical histories supplied by participants themselves formed the basis of cohort assignment. Produced via immunoSEQ multiplex PCR; TCRdb's table is partial and in-frame only. The table includes just over 300,000 clones, approximately 85% detected once. The origin of this receptor is a man aged 25 to 40 who had recovered from COVID-19. The material sequenced was PBMCs or T cells enriched from blood (not recorded which). V usage is TRBV5-1 and J usage is TRBJ1-4; TRBD1 might be the D (5 bases). The CDR3 DNA reads as TGCGCCAGCAGCCCTCGGGACCTCGGAGGGGAAAAACTGTTTTTT. It is translated as CASSPRDLGGEKLFF.